Described below is a single T cell receptor beta chain sequence and its context. Its antigen is not known. Before the diagnostic colonoscopy, ulcerative colitis patients were free of immunosuppressive medication. This specimen comes from a study of pediatric ulcerative colitis. Study-level findings and limits: Two rectal clonotypes were found only in ulcerative colitis patients, all of them.

The CDR3 loop spans 16 amino acids. CDR1 is WNHNN and CDR2 is SYGVQD in the germline V gene (reference sequence). V shed 2 bases and J shed 0 bases, with 11 bases lying between them. Up to 500,000 reads were sequenced per sample. TCRdb keeps only in-frame clones here, not all; method: immunoSEQ multiplex PCR. The table has tens of thousands of clones, around 80% seen once; the top ten hold roughly 5.2%. The source material was blood. The J gene is TRBJ1-3, the V gene TRBV10-1, with D possibly matching TRBD1 (5 bases). The TCR comes from a boy between 10 and 17 years old with moderate ulcerative colitis. Here the CDR3 reads CASSEPWGDSGNTIYF. The CDR3 coding sequence is TGCGCCAGCAGTGAGCCCTGGGGGGACTCTGGAAACACCATATATTTT.